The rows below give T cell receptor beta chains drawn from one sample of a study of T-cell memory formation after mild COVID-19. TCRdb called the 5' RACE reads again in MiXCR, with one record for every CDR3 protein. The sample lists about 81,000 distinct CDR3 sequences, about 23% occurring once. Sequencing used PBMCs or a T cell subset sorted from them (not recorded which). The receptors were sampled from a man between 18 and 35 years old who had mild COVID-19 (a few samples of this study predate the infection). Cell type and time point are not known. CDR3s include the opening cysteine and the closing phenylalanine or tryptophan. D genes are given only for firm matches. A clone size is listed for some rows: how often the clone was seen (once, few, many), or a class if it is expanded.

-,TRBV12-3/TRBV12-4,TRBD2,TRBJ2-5,TGTGCCAGCAGTTTAATCGCTAGCGGGGGTGGGGAGACCCAGTACTTC,CASSLIASGGGETQYF
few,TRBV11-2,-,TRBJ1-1,TGTGCCAGCAGCTTAGAGGTCAGCACTGAAGCTTTCTTT,CASSLEVSTEAFF
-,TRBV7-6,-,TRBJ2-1,TGTGCCAGCAGCTCGTTCTTGAGGACAAGCAACAATGAGCAGTTCTTC,CASSSFLRTSNNEQFF
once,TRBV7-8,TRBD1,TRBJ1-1,TGTGCCAGCAGCCCAGTCCCGGGACAGGGTTGGGCTTTCTTT,CASSPVPGQGWAFF
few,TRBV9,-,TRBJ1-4,TGTGCCAGCAGCGTAGATGGGGCCTCTTGGGAAAAACTGTTTTTT,CASSVDGASWEKLFF
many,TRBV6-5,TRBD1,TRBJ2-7,TGTGCCAGCAGTTACGGTTTCAGGGCAGGGGGATCCTACGAGCAGTACTTC,CASSYGFRAGGSYEQYF
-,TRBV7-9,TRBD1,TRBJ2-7,TGTGCCAGCAGCGGGGACAGGGCCCCCTACGAGCAGTACTTC,CASSGDRAPYEQYF
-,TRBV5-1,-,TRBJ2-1,TGCGCCAGCAGCTTATCAGGGGTTGATGAGCAGTTCTTC,CASSLSGVDEQFF
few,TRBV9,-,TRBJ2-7,TGTGCCAGCAGTGTGGAGGGGACCTACGAGCAGTACTTC,CASSVEGTYEQYF
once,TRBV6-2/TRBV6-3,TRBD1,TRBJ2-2,TGTGCCACTACGGACAGGCTGTTCACCGGGGAGCTGTTTTTT,CATTDRLFTGELFF
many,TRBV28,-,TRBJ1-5,TGTGCCAGCAGTTCCAGGGGCAGCAATCAGCCCCAGCATTTT,CASSSRGSNQPQHF
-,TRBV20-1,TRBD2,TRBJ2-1,TGCAGTGCCCCGGGAGGGAACCGCTACAATGAGCAGTTCTTC,CSAPGGNRYNEQFF
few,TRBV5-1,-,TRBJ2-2,TGCGCCAGCAGCTTGGCACCCCGGGACACCGGGGAGCTGTTTTTT,CASSLAPRDTGELFF
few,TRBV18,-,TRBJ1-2,TGTGCCAGCTCACTGGGCGGACAGTCCTATGGCTACACCTTC,CASSLGGQSYGYTF
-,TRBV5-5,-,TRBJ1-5,TGTGCCAGCAGCTTGAGATGGGGTAGCAATCAGCCCCAGCATTTT,CASSLRWGSNQPQHF
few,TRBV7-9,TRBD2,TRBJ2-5,TGTGCCAGCAGCTTAATCCTAGCGGGGGGCCAAGAGACCCAGTACTTC,CASSLILAGGQETQYF
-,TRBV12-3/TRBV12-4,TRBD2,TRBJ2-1,TGTGCCAGCAGTCCGGGACTAGATTCCTACAATGAGCAGTTCTTC,CASSPGLDSYNEQFF
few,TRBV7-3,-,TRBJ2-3,TGTGCCAGCAGCTTATGGCCGGCGGATACGCAGTATTTT,CASSLWPADTQYF
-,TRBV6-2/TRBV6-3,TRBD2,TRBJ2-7,TGTGCCAGCAGTCCCGGGACTAGCGGGGCCCGGTGGGAGCAGTACTTC,CASSPGTSGARWEQYF
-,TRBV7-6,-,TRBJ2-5,TGTGCCACCAAGGAGCCGTACTTTTCGACCCAGTACTTC,CATKEPYFSTQYF
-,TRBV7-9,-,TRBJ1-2,TGTGCCAGCAGCCCAGGACAGCCGAATCTGTTTGGCTACACCTTC,CASSPGQPNLFGYTF
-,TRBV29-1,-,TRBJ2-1,TGCAGCGTTGAAGGTCGAGGGCTCTCCTACAATGAGCAGTTCTTC,CSVEGRGLSYNEQFF
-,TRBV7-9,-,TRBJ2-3,TGTGCCAGCAGCTCGGACAGCCCTCAGCAGTATTTT,CASSSDSPQQYF
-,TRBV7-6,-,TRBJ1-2,TGTGCCAGCAGCTTAGGGCAGGCCAGAGGCTACACCTTC,CASSLGQARGYTF
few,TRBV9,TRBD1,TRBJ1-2,TGTGCCAGCAGCCCGGACAGGGTGGATGGCTACACCTTC,CASSPDRVDGYTF
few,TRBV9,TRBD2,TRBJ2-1,TGTGCCAGCAGCGTAGGAAGCGGGGGGTTCAATGAGCAGTTCTTC,CASSVGSGGFNEQFF
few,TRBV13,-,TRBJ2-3,TGTGCCAGCAGCTCCTATAGCACAGATACGCAGTATTTT,CASSSYSTDTQYF
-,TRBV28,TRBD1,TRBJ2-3,TGTGCCAGCAGTTTACGCCGGGACAGGAGAACAGATACGCAGTATTTT,CASSLRRDRRTDTQYF
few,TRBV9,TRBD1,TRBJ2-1,TGTGCCAGCAGCCCTACGGGACAGACCGCTTACAATGAGCAGTTCTTC,CASSPTGQTAYNEQFF
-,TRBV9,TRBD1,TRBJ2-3,TGTGCCAGCAGCCGAGGGGGCTTTGGACCCTTAGCGGATACGCAGTATTTT,CASSRGGFGPLADTQYF
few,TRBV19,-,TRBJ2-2,TGTGCCATTCAACAGGGCACCGGGGAGCTGTTTTTT,CAIQQGTGELFF
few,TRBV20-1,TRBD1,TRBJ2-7,TGCAGTGCTCACAGGGGGCGCGAGCAGTACTTC,CSAHRGREQYF
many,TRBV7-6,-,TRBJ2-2,TGTGCCAGCAGCTCGCCCCTTCGTTCCGGGGAGCTGTTTTTT,CASSSPLRSGELFF
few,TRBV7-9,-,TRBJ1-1,TGTGCCAGCAGCGAAGCGACGGGGGGTAACACTGAAGCTTTCTTT,CASSEATGGNTEAFF
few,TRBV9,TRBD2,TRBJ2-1,TGTGCCAGCAGCGTATCGGGGGGTCCCTACAATGAGCAGTTCTTC,CASSVSGGPYNEQFF
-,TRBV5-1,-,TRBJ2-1,TGCGCCAGCAGCTTGAGGTGGGGCCAGTTGAATGAGCAGTTCTTC,CASSLRWGQLNEQFF
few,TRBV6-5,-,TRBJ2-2,TGTGCCAGCAGAGCGAGGGGGGGCGATTGGACCGGGGAGCTGTTTTTT,CASRARGGDWTGELFF
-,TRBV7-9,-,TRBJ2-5,TGTGCCAGCAGCAACCGTCTCGGGACCCAAGAGACCCAGTACTTC,CASSNRLGTQETQYF
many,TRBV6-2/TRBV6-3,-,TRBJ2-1,TGTGCCAGCAGTTACGCGCAAAGGTATGAGCAGTTCTTC,CASSYAQRYEQFF
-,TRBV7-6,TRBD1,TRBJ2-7,TGTGCCAGCAGCGCGACAGGGGCCTACGAGCAGTACTTC,CASSATGAYEQYF
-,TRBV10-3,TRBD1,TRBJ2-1,TGTGCCATCAGTCCTGGCCCCGGACAGGAGATCCTGAGTGGGGTGGATGAGCAGTTCTTC,CAISPGPGQEILSGVDEQFF
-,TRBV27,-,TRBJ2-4,TGTGCCAGCAGTTCAACCGTCATCCTAGCCAAAAACATTCAGTACTTC,CASSSTVILAKNIQYF
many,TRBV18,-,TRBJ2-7,TGTGCCAGCTCACCCGGGGGGCACTCCTACGAGCAGTACTTC,CASSPGGHSYEQYF
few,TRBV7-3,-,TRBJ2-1,TGTGCCAGCAGTCCCACACCGGGACTGACGTACAATGAGCAGTTCTTC,CASSPTPGLTYNEQFF
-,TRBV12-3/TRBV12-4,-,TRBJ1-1,TGTGCCAGCAGTTTAGGTCGGGGGCTTGGGACTGAAGCTTTCTTT,CASSLGRGLGTEAFF
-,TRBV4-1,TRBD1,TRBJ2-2,TGCGCCAGCAGGTCCCGGGACAGAAACACCGGGGAGCTGTTTTTT,CASRSRDRNTGELFF
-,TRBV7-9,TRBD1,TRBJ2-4,TGTGCCAGCAGCTTAGTGTGGGACAGGTCGGACATTCAGTACTTC,CASSLVWDRSDIQYF
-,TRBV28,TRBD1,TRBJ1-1,TGTGCCAGCAGTGCGGGGACAGGGTTGAACACTGAAGCTTTCTTT,CASSAGTGLNTEAFF
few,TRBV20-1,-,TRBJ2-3,TGCAGTGCTAGAGGGGTTGTGAGGGGGTCGGCAGATACGCAGTATTTT,CSARGVVRGSADTQYF
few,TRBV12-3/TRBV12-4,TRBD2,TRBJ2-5,TGTGCCAGCAGTTTTGGACTAGCAGAGACCCAGTACTTC,CASSFGLAETQYF
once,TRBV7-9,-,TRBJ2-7,TGTGCCAGCAGGGGGGACGCAGCCTACGAGCAGTACTTC,CASRGDAAYEQYF
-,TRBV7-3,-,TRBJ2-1,TGTGCCAGCAGCTTAAATATGGGGTCTATCTACAATGAGCAGTTCTTC,CASSLNMGSIYNEQFF
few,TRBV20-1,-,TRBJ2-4,TGCAGTGCTAGGGGCGCACGTAGCGGTCGAGTCTTC,CSARGARSGRVF
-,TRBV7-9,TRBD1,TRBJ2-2,TGTGCCAGCAGCCCGCCGGGACAGGGGGCGACCGGGGAGCTGTTTTTT,CASSPPGQGATGELFF